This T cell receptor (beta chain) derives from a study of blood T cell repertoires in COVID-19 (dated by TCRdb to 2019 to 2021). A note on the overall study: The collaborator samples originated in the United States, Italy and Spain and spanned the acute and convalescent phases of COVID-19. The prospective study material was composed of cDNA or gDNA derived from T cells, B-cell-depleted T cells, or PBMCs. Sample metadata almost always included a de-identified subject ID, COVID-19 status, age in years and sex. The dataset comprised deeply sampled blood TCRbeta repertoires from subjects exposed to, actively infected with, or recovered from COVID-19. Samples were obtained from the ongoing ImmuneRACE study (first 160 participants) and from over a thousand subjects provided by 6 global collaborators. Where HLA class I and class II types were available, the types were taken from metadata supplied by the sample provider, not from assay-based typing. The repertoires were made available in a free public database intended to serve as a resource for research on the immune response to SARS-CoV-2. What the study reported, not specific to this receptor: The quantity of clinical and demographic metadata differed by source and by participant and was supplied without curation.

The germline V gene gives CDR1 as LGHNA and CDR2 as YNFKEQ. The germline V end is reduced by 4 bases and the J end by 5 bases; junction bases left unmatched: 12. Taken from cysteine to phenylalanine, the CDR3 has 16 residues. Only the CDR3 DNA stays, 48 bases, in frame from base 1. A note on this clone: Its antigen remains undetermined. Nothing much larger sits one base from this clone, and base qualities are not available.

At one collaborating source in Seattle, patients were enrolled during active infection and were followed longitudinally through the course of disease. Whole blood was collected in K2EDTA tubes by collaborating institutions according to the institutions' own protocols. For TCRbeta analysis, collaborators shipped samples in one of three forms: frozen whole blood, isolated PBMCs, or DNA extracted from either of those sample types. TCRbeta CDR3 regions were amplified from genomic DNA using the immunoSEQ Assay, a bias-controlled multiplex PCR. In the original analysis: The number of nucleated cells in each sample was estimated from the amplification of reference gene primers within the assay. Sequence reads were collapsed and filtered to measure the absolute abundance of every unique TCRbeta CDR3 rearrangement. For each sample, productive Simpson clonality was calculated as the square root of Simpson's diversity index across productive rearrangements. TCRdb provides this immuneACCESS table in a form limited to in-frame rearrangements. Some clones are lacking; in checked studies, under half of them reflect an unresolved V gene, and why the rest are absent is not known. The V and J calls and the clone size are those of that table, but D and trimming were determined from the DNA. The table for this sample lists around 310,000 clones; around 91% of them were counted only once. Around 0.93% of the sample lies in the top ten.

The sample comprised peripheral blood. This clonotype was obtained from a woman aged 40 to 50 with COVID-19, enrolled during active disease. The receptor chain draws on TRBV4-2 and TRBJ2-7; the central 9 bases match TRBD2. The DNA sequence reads TGTGCCAGCAGCCCCTCAGGGGCGGGGGGGCCCCACGAGCAGTACTTC. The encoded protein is CASSPSGAGGPHEQYF.